This TCR beta chain is drawn from a study of T cells after yellow fever vaccination. Study observations and caveats: Abundant clonotypes from the bulk population could get into FACS-sorted repertoires as contaminants. Peaking on day 5 versus 15, the secondary response was faster but weaker.

TCRdb ran MiXCR on the 5' RACE reads and lists one entry per CDR3 protein. The repertoire holds around 350,000 distinct CDR3 sequences, approximately 10% seen once, with around 20% in the top ten. About this clonotype: Its antigen remains unidentified.

The CDR3 is made up of 15 amino acids. Germline V gives CDR1 ENHRY, CDR2 SYGVKD. The V gene lost 5 bases and the J gene lost 0 bases, with 10 bases spanning the gap. The gene calls are TRBV10-3 and TRBJ2-2, with D tentatively TRBD1 (6 bases). This sequence was found in a man between 18 and 29 years old who received the YFV17D yellow fever vaccine. The sequencing here drew on PBMCs, taken on the day of the first yellow fever vaccination. CDR3 coding DNA: TGTGCCATCAGTTCCAGGGGCGCGAACACCGGGGAGCTGTTTTTT. Its translation: CAISSRGANTGELFF.